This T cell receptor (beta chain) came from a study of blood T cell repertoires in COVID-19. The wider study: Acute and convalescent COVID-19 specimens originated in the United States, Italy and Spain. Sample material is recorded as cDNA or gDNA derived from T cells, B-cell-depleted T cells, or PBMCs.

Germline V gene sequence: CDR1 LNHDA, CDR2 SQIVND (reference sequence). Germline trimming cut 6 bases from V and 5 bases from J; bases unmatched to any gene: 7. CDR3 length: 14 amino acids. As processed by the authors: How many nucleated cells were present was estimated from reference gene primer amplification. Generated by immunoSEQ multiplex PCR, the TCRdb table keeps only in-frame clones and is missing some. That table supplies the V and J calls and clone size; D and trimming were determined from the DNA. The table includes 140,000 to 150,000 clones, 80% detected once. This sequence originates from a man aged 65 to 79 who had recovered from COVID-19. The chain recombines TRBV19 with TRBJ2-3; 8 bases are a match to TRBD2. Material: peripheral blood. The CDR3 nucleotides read TGTGCCAGTAGGGAAGCGGGAGTTGGAGATACGCAGTATTTT. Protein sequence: CASREAGVGDTQYF.